This TCR beta chain is drawn from a study of shared clonotypes between healthy human individuals. TCRdb's table, derived via immunoSEQ multiplex PCR, lists solely in-frame clones and lacks some. The data hold around 2.1 million clones, with almost 96% observed a single time. The germline CDR1 and CDR2 sequences are SGHNT and YENEEA. The CDR3 is 14 residues long. The V end lost 0 bases, the J end lost 1 base, and 6 bases lay between the germline ends. This TCR was sampled from a man aged 18 to 29 in good health. The rearrangement joins TRBV11-3 to TRBJ1-1; no reliable D call. The source material was naive CD4+ T cells sorted from blood. Subset denoted: CD45RA+ positively selected. CDR3 region: CASSLDRKNTEAFF. CDR3 bases: TGTGCCAGCAGCTTAGACAGGAAGAACACTGAAGCTTTCTTT.